This entry lists 28 T cell receptor beta chains sequenced from one sample in a study of Graves' ophthalmopathy and Graves' hyperthyroidism. RNA served as the template for amplifying TCR beta CDR3 regions. The workflow started with a first-round RT-PCR run with HTBI primers and then moved on to a second-round multiplex PCR. A single record per CDR3 protein comes from TCRdb applying MiXCR to the multiplex PCR reads. In the table there are over 450,000 distinct CDR3 sequences, approximately 15% of which are singletons. Sequencing input: blood. These receptors all come from a woman in her 30s with Graves' ophthalmopathy.

In this sample, this clonotype turned up a few times. The chain carries TRBV6-1 and TRBJ2-7; tentatively, D is TRBD1 (6 bases). The CDR3 is 14 residues long. V lost 5 bases to trimming and J lost 0 bases, with 11 bases between them. Germline V gives CDR1 MNHNS, CDR2 SASEGT. CDR3 sequence: CASSKQGRSYEQYF. In DNA form, the CDR3 reads TGTGCCAGCAGTAAACAGGGACGCTCCTACGAGCAGTACTTC.

At least ten counts were recorded for this clonotype. This chain uses TRBV28 with TRBJ1-1; no clear D gene. V was trimmed by 11 bases and J by 2 bases, leaving 15 bases between them. CDR3 length equals 13 residues. Germline assignment: CDR1 MDHEN and CDR2 SYDVKM. The CDR3 protein is CAGTEGANTEAFF. The CDR3 DNA follows: TGTGCCGGCACCGAGGGTGCTAACACTGAAGCTTTCTTT.

As to this clonotype: One junction end does not reproduce the germline sequence, and a read error may be involved. V usage is TRBV7-2 and J usage is TRBJ2-2, with unresolved D. The CDR3 contains 13 residues. In germline, CDR1 is SGHTA, CDR2 FQGNSA. The CDR3: CASSVGYTGELFF. The CDR3 DNA follows: TGCGCCAGCAGTGTGGGATACACCGGGGAGCTGTTTTTT.

This clonotype appeared many times. The V call is TRBV6-1, the J call TRBJ1-5; D may be TRBD1 (6 bases). The germline CDR1 and CDR2 sequences are MNHNS and SASEGT. Trimming stripped 1 base from V and 6 bases from J, with 16 bases between. CDR3 length equals 16 residues. The CDR3 DNA reads as TGTGCCAGCAGTGAAGGGCTTGCGGGGGCACGTCAGCCCCAGCATTTT. Translated, it gives CASSEGLAGARQPQHF.

The rearrangement joins TRBV12-3 or TRBV12-4 to TRBJ2-7; the D is unclear. The CDR3 length is 13 residues. V lost 6 bases, J lost 11 bases, and 20 bases lay in between. CDR3 DNA: TGTGCCAGCAGGCACAACCTTTCGGCCCGAGAGTACTTC. Its protein product is CASRHNLSAREYF.

This clonotype was seen many times. J is TRBJ2-2 and V is TRBV24-1; a possible D gene is TRBD1 (6 bases). CDR1 is KGHDR and CDR2 is SFDVKD in the germline V gene. The length of the CDR3 is 14 residues. V lost 3 bases to trimming and J lost 4 bases, with 8 bases between them. The CDR3 sequence: CATSDTGFTGELFF. The CDR3 DNA sequence: TGTGCCACCAGTGATACAGGGTTCACCGGGGAGCTGTTTTTT.

The chain uses TRBV3-1 and TRBJ2-2; D perhaps matches TRBD2 (6 bases). This CDR3 contains 15 residues. The germline CDR1 and CDR2 sequences are LGHDT and YNNKEL (reference sequence). Trimming took 1 base from V and 3 from J, leaving 9 bases between them. The CDR3 loop reads CASSQGRDYTGELFF. The CDR3, as DNA: TGTGCCAGCAGCCAAGGGAGGGATTACACCGGGGAGCTGTTTTTT.

The chain combines TRBV7-9 with TRBJ2-2, with D hard to call. The V and J ends lost 6 bases and 0 bases respectively, with 8 bases between them. The CDR3 is 14 residues long. Germline CDR1 is SEHNR and CDR2 is FQNEAQ (reference sequence). CDR3 amino acids: CASRHAANTGELFF. The CDR3, as DNA: TGTGCCAGCAGACACGCCGCGAACACCGGGGAGCTGTTTTTT. The full variable domain, in which reference TRBV7-9 and TRBJ2-2 provide the parts outside the CDR3, is DTGVSQNPRHKITKRGQNVTFRCDPISEHNRLYWYRQTLGQGPEFLTYFQNEAQLEKSRLLSDRFSAERPKGSFSTLEIQRTEQGDSAMYLCASRHAANTGELFFGEGSRLTVL.

This clonotype was seen many times. The chain couples TRBV11-2 to TRBJ2-7; 7 bases map to TRBD1. The germline gives CDR1 SGHAT, CDR2 FQNNGV. This CDR3 has 15 amino acids. The V segment lost 5 bases and the J segment 1 base; nucleotides outside the gene matches: 8. The chain's CDR3 is CASSDSGQVSYEQYF. In DNA, the CDR3 is TGTGCCAGCAGCGACTCCGGACAGGTTTCCTACGAGCAGTACTTC.

This clonotype appeared many times. The rearrangement uses TRBV7-8 and TRBJ2-7; 14 positions agree with TRBD2. The V gene's germline CDR1 is SGHVS and CDR2 FQNEAQ. There are 17 residues in the CDR3. The ends lost 4 bases at V and 2 bases at J; junction bases unmatched: 7. CDR3 DNA sequence: TGTGCCAGCAGCTCCTGGACTAGCGGGAGGACTCCCTACGAGCAGTACTTC. It translates to CASSSWTSGRTPYEQYF.

This clonotype has ten or more counts. Possible read error: a much larger clone is one base away. V usage is TRBV6-1 and J usage is TRBJ2-7; 9 bases agree with TRBD1. Germline values: CDR1 MNHNS, CDR2 SASEGT. This CDR3 is built from 13 residues. With 6 bases clipped from V and 4 bases from J, the junction kept 4 bases outside the gene matches. The CDR3 DNA follows: TGTGCCAGCAGCCAGACAGGGGGGTACGAGCAGTACTTC. Translating gives CASSQTGGYEQYF.

There are a few counts of this clonotype. This chain links TRBV18 with TRBJ2-4, with a possible D match to TRBD2 (7 bases). CDR1 and CDR2 (germline): KGHSH, LQKENI. The germline V and J ends were trimmed by 0 bases and 6 bases, with 12 bases remaining between them. This CDR3 spans 15 amino acids. The CDR3 nucleotides are TGTGCCAGCTCACCACCGGGGGGGGCCGGAAACATTCAGTACTTC. Translation gives CASSPPGGAGNIQYF.

This clonotype has ten or more counts. The chain combines TRBV15 with TRBJ1-2; maybe TRBD1 (5 bases). V lost 1 base to trimming and J lost 6 bases, with 15 bases between them. CDR3 size: 15 residues. Germline values: CDR1 LNHNV, CDR2 YYDKDF (reference sequence). DNA for the CDR3: TGTGCCACCAGCAGAGGTACAGGCGTAAGAAATGGCTACACCTTC. This encodes CATSRGTGVRNGYTF.

With regard to this clonotype: A much larger clone lies a single base off, so this may be a read error. This chain uses TRBV30 with TRBJ2-5; the match to TRBD1 covers 10 bases. Looked up from germline, CDR1 is GTSNPN and CDR2 is SVGIG (reference sequence). J lost 1 base, V lost 7 bases, and 9 bases had no gene match. This CDR3 spans 15 amino acids. The CDR3: CALSAGTGVQETQYF. The CDR3 DNA follows: TGTGCCTTGAGCGCCGGGACAGGGGTCCAAGAGACCCAGTACTTC.

This clonotype was seen repeatedly, ten times or more. The chain employs TRBV6-1 and TRBJ2-2, with 9 bases aligning to TRBD1. After removal of 4 bases from V and 0 bases from J, the junction contained 0 bases not matched to a gene. Germline CDR1 reads MNHNS; CDR2 reads SASEGT. The CDR3 runs to 15 residues. CDR3 bases: TGTGCCAGCAGTGGACAGGGGGCGAACACCGGGGAGCTGTTTTTT. It encodes CASSGQGANTGELFF.

This clonotype showed up just a few times. The chain joins TRBV7-9 to TRBJ1-1; no clear D gene. V lost 4 bases and J 1 base, leaving 10 bases between the germline ends. This CDR3 contains 14 residues. Germline V gives CDR1 SEHNR, CDR2 FQNEAQ (reference sequence). In DNA form, the CDR3 reads TGTGCCAGCAGCTCCCGATTGGCGAACACTGAAGCTTTCTTT. Its protein is CASSSRLANTEAFF.

CDR3 nucleotides: TGCGCCAGCAGCTCGGGACTGGCGGGAGGCCGCACAGATACGCAGTATTTT. Protein: CASSSGLAGGRTDTQYF. The chain joins TRBV5-1 to TRBJ2-3, with 8 bases aligning to TRBD2. CDR3 length: 17 amino acids. CDR1 SGHRS and CDR2 YFSETQ come from the germline V gene. Losses at the gene ends were 3 bases for V and 1 base for J; bases not matched to a gene: 10.

The chain is built from TRBV20-1 and TRBJ1-5; D gene unclear. V lost 1 base to trimming and J lost 1 base, with 5 bases between them. Germline-derived CDR1 and CDR2 are DFQATT and SNEGSKA (reference sequence). CDR3 length: 13 amino acids. CDR3 nucleotides: TGCAGTGCTAGAGTCGAAAGCAATCAGCCCCAGCATTTT. It yields the protein CSARVESNQPQHF.

This clonotype was recorded at least ten times. The V call is TRBV28, the J call TRBJ1-6; D might be TRBD1 (6 bases). Trimming took off 5 bases at V and 0 bases at J, with 8 bases between the two ends. In germline, CDR1 is MDHEN, CDR2 SYDVKM. This CDR3 has 15 amino acids. CDR3 bases: TGTGCCAGCAGTCCGGGGGCCTCCTATAATTCACCCCTCCACTTT. Translated: CASSPGASYNSPLHF.

This clonotype was detected a few times. The chain recombines TRBV30 with TRBJ1-3; no firm D call. Trimming left V 6 bases short and J 0 bases short, with 15 bases between. The germline gives CDR1 GTSNPN, CDR2 SVGIG (reference sequence). This CDR3 comprises 15 residues. CDR3 protein: CACWAYGNSGNTIYF. Here the CDR3 DNA reads TGTGCCTGCTGGGCATACGGAAACTCTGGAAACACCATATATTTT.

In this sample, this clonotype turned up many times. The chain links TRBV2 to TRBJ1-3; TRBD1 matches 10 bases. V gave up 5 bases and J gave up 3 bases; unmatched junction bases: 7. This CDR3 is 16 amino acids long. Germline CDR1 is SNHLY and CDR2 is FYNNEI. The CDR3 DNA reads as TGTGCCAGCAGTAAGAGACAGGGGGCGCTTGGAAACACCATATATTTT. It translates to CASSKRQGALGNTIYF.

This clonotype showed up many times. The V gene is TRBV15, the J gene TRBJ2-5, with 11 bases lining up with TRBD2. Trimming removed 6 bases from V and 2 bases from J; junction bases left unmatched: 5. This CDR3 is built from 15 residues. Per the germline V gene, CDR1 is LNHNV and CDR2 is YYDKDF (reference sequence). Here the CDR3 DNA reads TGTGCCACCAGGACGCTAGCGGGGGGTCAAGAGACCCAGTACTTC. Amino acid sequence: CATRTLAGGQETQYF.

Comment on this clonotype: The missing conserved phenylalanine or tryptophan at the end of this CDR3 makes a read error likely. The J gene is TRBJ1-1, the V gene TRBV5-1; possibly TRBD1 for D (5 bases). Germline V gives CDR1 SGHRS, CDR2 YFSETQ. The CDR3 covers 15 residues. Trimming pared 0 bases from V and 2 bases from J, leaving 11 bases between. CDR3 residues: CASSLGPQGNTEAFY. CDR3 nucleotide sequence: TGCGCCAGCAGCTTGGGGCCTCAGGGAAACACTGAAGCTTTCTAT.

This clonotype was seen at least ten times. The genes are TRBV2 and TRBJ1-1; no reliable D call. This CDR3 has 13 amino acids. V shed 8 bases and J shed 4 bases, with 14 bases lying between them. Germline CDR1 and CDR2: SNHLY and FYNNEI. The DNA of the CDR3 is TGTGCCAGCGTCCGGGAGGCGAGCACTGAAGCTTTCTTT. This gives the protein CASVREASTEAFF.

In its sample, this clonotype was seen many times. The genes are TRBV12-3 or TRBV12-4 and TRBJ2-7, with 7 bases aligning to TRBD2. Trimming at V came to 3 bases and at J to 3 bases, leaving 5 bases not matched to a gene. The length of the CDR3 is 14 residues. The CDR3 DNA is TGTGCCAGCAGTTTGGCGGGGGTTAACTACGAGCAGTACTTC. Protein: CASSLAGVNYEQYF.

This clonotype has at least ten counts. The chain has TRBV6-5 and TRBJ2-5; D is uncertain. V lost 7 bases and J lost 0, with 9 bases in between. There are 13 residues in the CDR3. Germline V gene data show CDR1 as MNHEY and CDR2 as SVGAGI. This CDR3 is CASINSYQETQYF. The CDR3, as DNA: TGTGCCAGCATTAACAGCTACCAAGAGACCCAGTACTTC.

This clonotype was observed many times. This chain connects TRBV6-2 or TRBV6-3 to TRBJ1-6; possible D gene TRBD1, 5 bases. Germline V lookup: CDR1 MNHEY, CDR2 SVGEGT. V shed 6 bases and J shed 7 bases, with 10 bases lying between them. The CDR3 spans 13 residues. This CDR3 reads CASRLNRNSPLHF. CDR3 nucleotides: TGTGCCAGCAGACTAAACAGGAATTCACCCCTCCACTTT.

The chain employs TRBV27 and TRBJ1-6, with D possibly matching TRBD1 (6 bases). The CDR3 has 15 amino acids. The V end lost 2 bases, the J end lost 10 bases, and 15 bases lay between the germline ends. The V gene's germline CDR1 is MNHEY and CDR2 SMNVEV (reference sequence). The CDR3 DNA follows: TGTGCCAGCAGTTTAAGGGGGGATTGGGGATCACCCCTCCACTTT. This codes for CASSLRGDWGSPLHF.